A single sample is the source of the 24 T cell receptor beta chains below, sequenced in a study of blood T cell repertoires in COVID-19. Libraries were prepared by immunoSEQ multiplex PCR; TCRdb keeps only in-frame clonotypes and omits some of them. Among about 210,000 clones listed, 81% were seen once. Material for sequencing was PBMCs or T cells enriched from blood (not recorded which). These receptors originate from a woman between 50 and 59 years old with acute COVID-19.

CDR3 sequence reads: CASSRAGATNEKLFF. CDR3 in DNA: TGTGCCAGCAGCCGGGCGGGAGCAACTAATGAAAAACTGTTTTTT. The J gene is TRBJ1-4, the V gene TRBV4-2; D gene uncertain. The ends were cut back, 4 bases at V and 0 bases at J, with 9 bases in the middle. CDR3 size: 15 residues. Germline V CDR1 and CDR2: LGHNA, YNFKEQ.

The J gene is TRBJ1-2, the V gene TRBV18; a weak D match, TRBD1 (6 bases). This CDR3 spans 16 amino acids. CDR1 is KGHSH, CDR2 LQKENI, per germline. V shed 1 base and J shed 3 bases, with 15 bases lying between them. The CDR3 region is CASSPLDSKNYYGYTF. CDR3 coding DNA: TGTGCCAGCTCACCACTGGACAGCAAAAACTACTATGGCTACACCTTC.

The chain recombines TRBV5-1 with TRBJ2-7, with 11 positions matching TRBD2. The J segment lost 3 bases and the V segment lost 4 bases, leaving 6 bases of the junction unmatched. Germline loops: CDR1 SGHRS, CDR2 YFSETQ. The CDR3 consists of 15 residues. For the CDR3, the DNA is TGCGCCAGCAGCACGGGGACTAGCGGCCGCTACGAGCAGTACTTC. Encoded protein: CASSTGTSGRYEQYF.

The gene calls are TRBV6-6 and TRBJ2-7; the D gene is possibly TRBD2 (7 bases). There are 15 residues in the CDR3. Germline V gives CDR1 MNHNY, CDR2 SVGAGI (reference sequence). Deletions cut 0 bases from V and 1 base from J, with 10 bases between. The chain's CDR3 is CASSYSAGASYEQYF. CDR3 nucleotide sequence: TGTGCCAGCAGTTACTCCGCGGGGGCTTCCTACGAGCAGTACTTC.

The chain combines TRBV28 with TRBJ2-7; 8 positions match TRBD2. The CDR3 has 15 residues. Germline CDR1 MDHEN, CDR2 SYDVKM. After removal of 5 bases from V and 9 bases from J, the junction contained 15 bases not matched to a gene. The CDR3 loop reads CASSPFIAGTLLQYF. DNA for the CDR3: TGTGCCAGCAGTCCTTTTATAGCGGGAACACTATTGCAGTACTTC. The whole variable domain, filled in from reference TRBV28 and TRBJ2-7, reads DVKVTQSSRYLVKRTGEKVFLECVQDMDHENMFWYRQDPGLGLRLIYFSYDVKMKEKGDIPEGYSVSREKKERFSLILESASTNQTSMYLCASSPFIAGTLLQYFGPGTRLTVT.

This sequence joins TRBV13 and TRBJ1-2; a possible D gene is TRBD1 (5 bases). The V and J ends lost 10 bases and 4 bases respectively, with 16 bases between them. Germline assignment: CDR1 PRHDT and CDR2 FYEKMQ (reference sequence). This CDR3 spans 13 amino acids. CDR3 in DNA: TGTGCCACCGTGGGACTTAAGATCTATGGCTACACCTTC. This translates into CATVGLKIYGYTF.

The V and J genes are TRBV29-1 and TRBJ2-3; weak D call: TRBD2 (7 bases). V lost 4 bases, J lost 4 bases, and 12 bases lay in between. From germline, CDR1 is SQVTM and CDR2 ANQGSEA. CDR3 size: 13 residues. The CDR3 DNA follows: TGCAGCGTTGGTTTGGGGGGGCCAGATACGCAGTATTTT. It specifies CSVGLGGPDTQYF.

This clone was seen once. This sequence joins TRBV25-1 and TRBJ2-6; no definite D call. Trimming took 0 bases from V and 3 from J, leaving 6 bases between them. There are 15 residues in the CDR3. CDR1 is MGHDK, CDR2 SYGVNS, per germline. CDR3 coding DNA: TGTGCCAGCAGTGAATATCGGTTTGGGGCCAACGTCCTGACTTTC. Encoded protein: CASSEYRFGANVLTF.

The chain uses TRBV29-1 and TRBJ2-7; D perhaps matches TRBD1 (5 bases). The CDR3 is 12 residues long. CDR1 is SQVTM and CDR2 is ANQGSEA in the germline V gene. V was trimmed by 7 bases and J by 3 bases, leaving 13 bases between them. The CDR3, as DNA: TGCAGCGGGGTGGGGCGGAACTACGAGCAGTACTTC. It codes for CSGVGRNYEQYF.

V gene TRBV18 combines with J gene TRBJ2-6, with TRBD1 matching over 7 bases. CDR1 and CDR2 (germline): KGHSH, LQKENI. V gave up 5 bases and J gave up 0 bases; unmatched junction bases: 4. This CDR3 region has 16 residues. The CDR3 DNA sequence: TGTGCCAGCTCAAGGGACAGATACTCTGGGGCCAACGTCCTGACTTTC. Amino acids: CASSRDRYSGANVLTF.

V is TRBV2 and J is TRBJ1-4; D is undetermined. V shed 6 bases and J shed 8 bases, with 10 bases lying between them. The CDR3 is made up of 12 amino acids. Germline V gives CDR1 SNHLY, CDR2 FYNNEI. The CDR3 DNA sequence: TGTGCCAGCAGCCAAGTAGTCGAAAAACTGTTTTTT. Translated, it gives CASSQVVEKLFF.

The chain employs TRBV5-4 and TRBJ1-1; 10 bases map to TRBD1. Trimming took 4 bases from V and 9 from J; bases not matched to a gene: 9. This CDR3 has 14 residues. CDR1 is SGHNT, CDR2 YYREEE, per germline (reference sequence). The CDR3 DNA reads as TGTGCCAGCAGCGGCGGGGGACAGGGGATTCAAGCTTTCTTT. Its translation is CASSGGGQGIQAFF.

This chain joins TRBV28 and TRBJ1-1, with 7 nucleotides matching TRBD1. The J segment lost 5 bases and the V segment lost 5 bases, leaving 5 bases of the junction unmatched. Germline V gives CDR1 MDHEN, CDR2 SYDVKM. This CDR3 is 13 amino acids long. The CDR3 loop is CASSRQGRTEAFF. The DNA of the CDR3 is TGTGCCAGCAGTAGACAGGGAAGAACTGAAGCTTTCTTT.

The rearrangement uses TRBV19 and TRBJ1-4; D is possibly TRBD1 (5 bases). The V gene's germline CDR1 is LNHDA and CDR2 SQIVND (reference sequence). The CDR3 runs to 14 residues. V lost 6 bases, J lost 6 bases, and 14 bases lay in between. CDR3 DNA: TGTGCCAGTAGACGGGGGAGGAATCATGAAAAACTGTTTTTT. Residues: CASRRGRNHEKLFF.

The chain couples TRBV5-4 to TRBJ2-1; TRBD1 agrees at 7 bases. The CDR3 spans 13 residues. Trimming cost V 5 bases and J 2 bases; bases outside gene matches: 1. CDR1 is SGHNT, CDR2 YYREEE, per germline (reference sequence). CDR3 residues: CASRGQAYNEQFF. The CDR3 DNA sequence: TGTGCCAGCAGAGGACAGGCCTACAATGAGCAGTTCTTC. The whole variable domain, remainder taken from reference TRBV5-4 and TRBJ2-1, is ETGVTQSPTHLIKTRGQQVTLRCSSQSGHNTVSWYQQALGQGPQFIFQYYREEENGRGNFPPRFSGLQFPNYSSELNVNALELDDSALYLCASRGQAYNEQFFGPGTRLTVL.

This clone has a handful of counts. CDR3 region: CASSSVYRVNSPLHF. The CDR3 region has the DNA TGTGCCAGCAGCTCCGTGTACAGGGTTAATTCACCCCTCCACTTT. The chain links TRBV11-3 to TRBJ1-6; D may be TRBD1 (6 bases). CDR3 length: 15 amino acids. From germline, CDR1 is SGHNT and CDR2 YENEEA. Trimming removed 4 bases at V and 6 bases at J, with 13 bases between.

The chain joins TRBV19 to TRBJ1-1; D is undetermined. This CDR3 has 14 residues. With 7 bases removed from V and 7 bases from J, the gap between germline ends came to 19 bases. In germline, CDR1 is LNHDA, CDR2 SQIVND (reference sequence). The DNA for the CDR3 is TGTGCCAGTACCTCCACTTCCTGGGCCGGTGAAGCTTTCTTT. As protein: CASTSTSWAGEAFF.

This chain uses TRBV5-4 with TRBJ2-5; a possible D gene is TRBD1 (6 bases). There are 14 residues in the CDR3. In germline, CDR1 is SGHNT, CDR2 YYREEE (reference sequence). V gave up 4 bases and J gave up 10 bases, with 20 bases separating them. Here the CDR3 DNA reads TGTGCCAGCAGCCGGGACCGTGTAATAGGGGGCCAGTACTTC. This gives the protein CASSRDRVIGGQYF.

The chain recombines TRBV6-2 or TRBV6-3 with TRBJ2-7, with 10 bases matching TRBD2. The CDR3 covers 15 residues. Germline V gene sequence: CDR1 MNHEY, CDR2 SVGEGT. The V segment lost 1 base and the J segment 6 bases; nucleotides outside the gene matches: 6. This chain's CDR3 is CASSYFAGLATEQYF. CDR3 nucleotide sequence: TGTGCCAGCAGTTACTTCGCGGGACTAGCGACCGAGCAGTACTTC.

This clone has only one observation. The chain uses TRBV7-2 and TRBJ2-2, with D possibly TRBD1 on 5 matching bases. The CDR3 length is 15 residues. Trimming took off 5 bases at V and 4 bases at J, with 14 bases between the two ends. The germline CDR1 and CDR2 sequences are SGHTA and FQGNSA. CDR3 amino acids: CASSAQGTTTGELFF. DNA of the CDR3: TGTGCCAGCAGCGCGCAGGGAACAACCACCGGGGAGCTGTTTTTT.

CDR3 DNA: TGCGCCAGCACAACGCAGGGTGATAATTCACCCCTCCACTTT. It yields the protein CASTTQGDNSPLHF. This rearrangement joins TRBV5-1 to TRBJ1-6, with a possible D match to TRBD1 (5 bases). Per the germline V gene, CDR1 is SGHRS and CDR2 is YFSETQ. This CDR3 comprises 14 residues. Trimming removed 6 bases from V and 5 bases from J, with 12 bases in between.

This clone occurred a few times. The CDR3 region has the DNA TGTGCCAGCAGTTACTCGGTAGGACTAGCGGGAGGATTCCAAGAGACCCAGTACTTC. It yields the protein CASSYSVGLAGGFQETQYF. The chain recombines TRBV6-2 or TRBV6-3 with TRBJ2-5, with TRBD2 identical over 14 bases. Germline V lookup: CDR1 MNHEY, CDR2 SVGEGT. The CDR3 loop spans 19 amino acids. Germline trimming cut 0 bases from V and 1 base from J; bases unmatched to any gene: 7.

CDR3 sequence (DNA): TGTGCCAGTAGTGAATCCCACAGGGGTAATTCACCCCTCCACTTT. Translating it yields CASSESHRGNSPLHF. This chain uses TRBV19 with TRBJ1-6; 7 nucleotides align to TRBD1. Per the germline V gene, CDR1 is LNHDA and CDR2 is SQIVND (reference sequence). With 5 bases clipped from V and 6 bases from J, the junction kept 7 bases outside the gene matches. The CDR3 loop spans 15 amino acids.

This chain links TRBV25-1 with TRBJ1-2; D gene uncertain. The CDR3 consists of 13 residues. V was cut by 6 bases and J by 1 base, with 9 bases left in between. Germline V gene sequence: CDR1 MGHDK, CDR2 SYGVNS. In DNA, the CDR3 is TGTGCCAGCAGAATAGACATTAACTATGGCTACACCTTC. Translated, it gives CASRIDINYGYTF.